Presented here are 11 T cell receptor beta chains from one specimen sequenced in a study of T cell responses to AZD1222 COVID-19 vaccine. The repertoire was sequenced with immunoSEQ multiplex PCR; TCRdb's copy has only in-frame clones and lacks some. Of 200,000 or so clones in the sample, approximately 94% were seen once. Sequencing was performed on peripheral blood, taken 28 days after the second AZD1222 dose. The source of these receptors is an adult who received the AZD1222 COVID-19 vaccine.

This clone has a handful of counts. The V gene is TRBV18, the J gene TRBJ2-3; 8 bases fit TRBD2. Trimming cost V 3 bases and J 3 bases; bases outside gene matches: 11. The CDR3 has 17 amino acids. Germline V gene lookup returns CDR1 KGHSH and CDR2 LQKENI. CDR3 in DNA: TGTGCCAGCTCACCGTTTTTCGGGACTAGAAAAACAGATACGCAGTATTTT. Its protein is CASSPFFGTRKTDTQYF.

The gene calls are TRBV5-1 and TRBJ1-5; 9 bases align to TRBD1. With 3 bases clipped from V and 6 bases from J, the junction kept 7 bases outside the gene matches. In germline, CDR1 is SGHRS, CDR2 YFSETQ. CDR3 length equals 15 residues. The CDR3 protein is CASSSTGGRGQPQHF. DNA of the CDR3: TGCGCCAGCAGCTCGACAGGGGGAAGAGGTCAGCCCCAGCATTTT.

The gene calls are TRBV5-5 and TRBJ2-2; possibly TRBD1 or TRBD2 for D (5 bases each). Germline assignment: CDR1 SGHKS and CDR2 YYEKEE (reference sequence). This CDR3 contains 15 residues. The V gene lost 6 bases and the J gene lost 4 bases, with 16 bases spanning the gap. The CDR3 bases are TGTGCCAGCATGAGGGCAGGGTGGTCCACCGGGGAGCTGTTTTTT. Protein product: CASMRAGWSTGELFF.

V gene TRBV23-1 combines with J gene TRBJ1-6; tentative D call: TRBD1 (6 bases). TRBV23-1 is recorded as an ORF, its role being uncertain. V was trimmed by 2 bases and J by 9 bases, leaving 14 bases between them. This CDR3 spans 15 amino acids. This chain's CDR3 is CASSQRTGTSSPLHF. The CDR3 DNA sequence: TGCGCCAGCAGTCAACGCACCGGGACAAGTTCACCCCTCCACTTT.

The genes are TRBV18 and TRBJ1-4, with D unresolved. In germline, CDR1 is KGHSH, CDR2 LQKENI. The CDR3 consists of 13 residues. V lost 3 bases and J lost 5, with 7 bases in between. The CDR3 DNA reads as TGTGCCAGCTCACCGGATAGAAATGAAAAACTGTTTTTT. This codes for CASSPDRNEKLFF.

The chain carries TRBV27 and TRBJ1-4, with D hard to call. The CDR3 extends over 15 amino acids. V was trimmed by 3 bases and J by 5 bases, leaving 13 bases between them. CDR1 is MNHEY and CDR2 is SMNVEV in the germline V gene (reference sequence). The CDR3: CASSLGPSRNEKLFF. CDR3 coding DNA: TGTGCCAGCAGTTTGGGCCCGAGCCGCAATGAAAAACTGTTTTTT.

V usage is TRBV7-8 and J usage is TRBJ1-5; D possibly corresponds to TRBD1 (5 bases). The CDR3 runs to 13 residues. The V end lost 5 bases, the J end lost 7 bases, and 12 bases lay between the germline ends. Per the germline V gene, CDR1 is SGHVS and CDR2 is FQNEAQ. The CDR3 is CASSGDDTQPQHF. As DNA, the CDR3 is TGTGCCAGCAGCGGGGACGATACCCAGCCCCAGCATTTT.

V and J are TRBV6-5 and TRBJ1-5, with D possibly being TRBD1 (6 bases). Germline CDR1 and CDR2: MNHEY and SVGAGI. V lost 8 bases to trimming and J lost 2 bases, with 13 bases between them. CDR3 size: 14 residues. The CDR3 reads CASQLQGRNQPQHF. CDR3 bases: TGTGCCAGCCAGCTTCAGGGGCGCAATCAGCCCCAGCATTTT.

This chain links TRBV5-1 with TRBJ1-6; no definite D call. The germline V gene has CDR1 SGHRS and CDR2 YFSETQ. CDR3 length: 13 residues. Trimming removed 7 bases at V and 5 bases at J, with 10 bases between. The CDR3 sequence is CASRAVNNSPLHF. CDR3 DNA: TGCGCCAGCCGGGCAGTTAATAATTCACCCCTCCACTTT.

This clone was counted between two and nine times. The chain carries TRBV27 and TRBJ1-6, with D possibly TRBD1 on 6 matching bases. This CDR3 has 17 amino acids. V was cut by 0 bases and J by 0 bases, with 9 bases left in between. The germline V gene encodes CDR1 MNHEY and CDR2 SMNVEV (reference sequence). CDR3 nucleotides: TGTGCCAGCAGTTTATCTACAGGGTCCTCCTATAATTCACCCCTCCACTTT. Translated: CASSLSTGSSYNSPLHF.

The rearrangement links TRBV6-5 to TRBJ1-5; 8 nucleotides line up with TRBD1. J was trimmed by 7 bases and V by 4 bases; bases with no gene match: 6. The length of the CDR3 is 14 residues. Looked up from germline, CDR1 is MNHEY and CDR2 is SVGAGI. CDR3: CASSSWTGSQPQHF. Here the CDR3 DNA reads TGTGCCAGCAGTTCCTGGACAGGGTCACAGCCCCAGCATTTT.